This record covers a single TCR beta chain. Its antigen remains unidentified. As originally analysed: ImmunoSEQ yielded junction-only sequences lacking quality scores, so filtering differed. Profiling relied on immunoSEQ multiplex PCR, and the TCRdb table lists in-frame clones only, not all of them. From that table come the V and J calls and clone size; the DNA was used to work out D and trimming. The sample comprises more than 850,000 clones, around three quarters of which are singletons, and under 0.65% rests with the top ten. These data belong to a study of shared clonotypes between healthy human individuals. Findings and caveats of the study: Having only a few donors restricted how much genetic and exposure-history diversity was captured. Naive subsets generally had larger estimated richness than memory subsets.

The sequencing sample was made of memory CD4+ T cells from PBMCs. Subset described: CD45RA-negative fraction. This sequence was found in a man between 18 and 29 years old in good health. Some clones in this sample may be carry-over from other donors' samples.

CDR3 loop: CASSSRGSGNTIYF. CDR3 in DNA: TGTGCCAGCAGTTCAAGGGGGTCTGGAAACACCATATATTTT. The V call is TRBV28, the J call TRBJ1-3; TRBD1 is a possible D gene (6 bases). V lost 4 bases, J lost 1 base, and 8 bases lay in between. This CDR3 spans 14 amino acids. The germline gives CDR1 MDHEN, CDR2 SYDVKM.